One sample yielded the 13 T cell receptor beta chains listed below, sequenced in a study of sequential checkpoint blockade in melanoma (dated by TCRdb to about 2019). Library prep was done by the immunoSEQ multiplex PCR assay. The table was pulled from immuneACCESS by TCRdb, which kept in-frame rearrangements only. Such tables lose some clones; where checked, under half of the loss comes from unresolved V genes, and the rest has no known cause. For this sample there are tens of thousands of clones; around nine tenths appear just once. 14% of the sample is taken by the ten largest. Per the publication, the treatment or condition label means: randomized to nivolumab then ipilimumab (arm A) or the reverse (arm B). The starting material was CD8+ T cells sorted from blood (inferred from file names), obtained from a patient given nivolumab and ipilimumab in sequence. The receptors derive from a human donor with melanoma.

The CDR3 nucleotides read TGTGCCAGCAGTGCGTCAGGGTCGGCCACTGAAGCTTTCTTT. It is translated as CASSASGSATEAFF. The chain recombines TRBV2 with TRBJ1-1; the D gene is possibly TRBD1 (5 bases). Germline V gene sequence: CDR1 SNHLY, CDR2 FYNNEI. Trimming stripped 4 bases from V and 4 bases from J, with 13 bases between. This CDR3 spans 14 amino acids.

This chain joins TRBV4-3 and TRBJ1-1; maybe TRBD1 (6 bases). The CDR3 totals 15 residues. V lost 4 bases, J lost 4 bases, and 16 bases lay in between. Germline V gives CDR1 LGHNA, CDR2 YSLEER. CDR3 coding DNA: TGCGCCAGCAGCCCATTACAGGGAATGATCACTGAAGCTTTCTTT. As protein: CASSPLQGMITEAFF.

J is TRBJ1-2 and V is TRBV2; 9 bases are a match to TRBD1. CDR3 length: 14 residues. The germline V gene encodes CDR1 SNHLY and CDR2 FYNNEI. Trimming removed 4 bases from V and 6 bases from J; junction bases left unmatched: 6. This CDR3 is CASSAWDRVDGYTF. The CDR3 DNA reads as TGTGCCAGCAGTGCCTGGGACAGGGTGGATGGCTACACCTTC.

The CDR3 nucleotides read TGTGCCAGCAGTTACTACCTAAAAGAACTTGAGCAGTTCTTC. Its translation: CASSYYLKELEQFF. This chain connects TRBV6-6 to TRBJ2-1; D is uncertain. V lost 1 base to trimming and J lost 9 bases, with 13 bases between them. The CDR3 has 14 amino acids. Germline V lookup: CDR1 MNHNY, CDR2 SVGAGI (reference sequence).

This clone was picked up a small number of times. A far larger clone is only one base removed, so a read error is likely. Other nucleotide sequences in the sample specify the same CDR3. J is TRBJ1-3 and V is TRBV5-2. TRBV5-2 is a pseudogene segment. This CDR3 is 16 amino acids long. The CDR3 DNA reads as TGTGCCAGCAGCCAAGAGGGTGGAGGATTTGGAAACACCATATATTTT. Encoded protein: CASSQEGGGFGNTIYF.

This chain connects TRBV5-6 to TRBJ2-7; possibly TRBD1 for D (5 bases). V was trimmed by 1 base and J by 3 bases, leaving 8 bases between them. CDR1 is SGHDT and CDR2 is YYEEEE in the germline V gene. The CDR3 has 13 residues. The chain's CDR3 is CASSLRQNYEQYV. The CDR3 nucleotides read TGTGCCAGCAGCTTGCGACAGAACTACGAGCAGTACGTC.

This sequence joins TRBV7-2 and TRBJ1-6, with 7 bases aligning to TRBD1. The CDR3 covers 14 residues. J gave up 10 bases and V 1 base, and 4 bases lay outside the gene matches. The germline V gene encodes CDR1 SGHTA and CDR2 FQGNSA. CDR3 sequence reads: CASSLGQGGSPLHF. Written as DNA, the CDR3 is TGTGCCAGCAGCTTAGGACAGGGCGGATCACCCCTCCACTTT.

The J gene is TRBJ1-1, the V gene TRBV5-6; 8 nucleotides match TRBD1. Unmatched junction bases numbered 1, after V lost 3 bases and J lost 0 bases. CDR3 size: 14 residues. Per germline, CDR1 SGHDT and CDR2 YYEEEE. The CDR3 region is CASSSTGVNTEAFF. CDR3 bases: TGTGCCAGCAGCTCGACAGGGGTGAACACTGAAGCTTTCTTT.

The J gene is TRBJ2-5, the V gene TRBV7-3; possibly TRBD2 for D (6 bases). Germline loops: CDR1 SGHTA, CDR2 FQGTGA. Trimming cost V 0 bases and J 2 bases, with 10 bases left between them. This CDR3 spans 15 amino acids. As DNA, the CDR3 is TGTGCCAGCAGCTTAACGACGGGAGAGCAAGAGACCCAGTACTTC. Translating gives CASSLTTGEQETQYF.

The chain links TRBV29-1 to TRBJ2-7; TRBD1 aligns across 9 bases. Trimming removed 8 bases from V and 6 bases from J; junction bases left unmatched: 8. CDR3 length: 12 residues. In germline, CDR1 is SQVTM, CDR2 ANQGSEA. This chain's CDR3 is CSIRTGVIEQYF. The CDR3, as DNA: TGCAGCATTCGGACAGGGGTTATCGAGCAGTACTTC.

In its sample, this clone ranks as medium-sized. The chain has TRBV28 and TRBJ2-3; D not resolved. Germline assignment: CDR1 MDHEN and CDR2 SYDVKM. Trimming removed 5 bases at V and 4 bases at J, with 7 bases between. The CDR3 covers 12 residues. Here the CDR3 DNA reads TGTGCCAGCAGTCTCCTCCCAGATACGCAGTATTTT. Amino acid sequence: CASSLLPDTQYF.

This chain uses TRBV15 with TRBJ1-5, with no clear D. Germline V lookup: CDR1 LNHNV, CDR2 YYDKDF (reference sequence). CDR3 length equals 17 residues. With 0 bases removed from V and 4 bases from J, the gap between germline ends came to 16 bases. The CDR3 spells CATSRDSATTGNQPQHF. The CDR3 region has the DNA TGTGCCACCAGCAGAGATTCGGCGACAACGGGGAATCAGCCCCAGCATTTT. The full variable domain, rest sourced from reference TRBV15 and TRBJ1-5, is DAMVIQNPRYQVTQFGKPVTLSCSQTLNHNVMYWYQQKSSQAPKLLFHYYDKDFNNEADTPDNFQSRRPNTSFCFLDIRSPGLGDTAMYLCATSRDSATTGNQPQHFGDGTRLSIL.

The J gene is TRBJ1-2, the V gene TRBV30; possibly TRBD1 for D (5 bases). The CDR3 covers 10 residues. Per germline, CDR1 GTSNPN and CDR2 SVGIG (reference sequence). Between the trimmed V and J ends, which lost 8 bases and 4 bases, there was a span of 8 bases. The CDR3 loop is CAHDSYGYTF. CDR3 coding DNA: TGTGCCCACGACAGCTATGGCTACACCTTC.